The 30 T cell receptor beta chains below come from one sample, sequenced in a study of blood T cell repertoires in COVID-19. Clones were sequenced by immunoSEQ multiplex PCR, and TCRdb holds only the in-frame ones, with some missing. The repertoire includes about 220,000 clones, approximately 78% of them detected once, and roughly 5.5% sits in the top ten. The sequencing input was peripheral blood. Receptors were obtained from an older woman with COVID-19, enrolled during active disease.

The rearrangement uses TRBV19 and TRBJ1-2, with 8 bases aligning to TRBD1. The trim removed 7 bases at V and 7 bases at J, leaving 11 bases unmatched. The CDR3 loop spans 14 amino acids. CDR1 and CDR2 from the germline V gene are LNHDA and SQIVND (reference sequence). The CDR3 sequence is CASTPVDRVAGYTF. The DNA for the CDR3 is TGTGCCAGTACGCCAGTGGACAGGGTGGCTGGCTACACCTTC. Full variable domain (remainder filled in from reference TRBV19 and TRBJ1-2): DGGITQSPKYLFRKEGQNVTLSCEQNLNHDAMYWYRQDPGQGLRLIYYSQIVNDFQKGDIAEGYSVSREKKESFPLTVTSAQKNPTAFYLCASTPVDRVAGYTFGSGTRLTVV.

This clone turned up a few times. J is TRBJ2-1 and V is TRBV18, with 10 bases matching TRBD2. The CDR3 length is 15 residues. With 6 bases clipped from V and 7 bases from J, the junction kept 9 bases outside the gene matches. In germline, CDR1 is KGHSH, CDR2 LQKENI. Here the CDR3 reads CASSGLAGVLNEQFF. CDR3 coding DNA: TGTGCCAGCTCCGGCCTAGCGGGAGTGTTGAATGAGCAGTTCTTC.

The chain couples TRBV7-9 to TRBJ2-7; D might be TRBD1 (6 bases). The V gene's germline CDR1 is SEHNR and CDR2 FQNEAQ (reference sequence). CDR3 size: 16 residues. V was trimmed by 4 bases and J by 2 bases, leaving 18 bases between them. CDR3 nucleotides: TGTGCCAGCAGCTCCCTGGGGGCAGTCTTCACCTACGAGCAGTACTTC. Protein sequence: CASSSLGAVFTYEQYF.

Remarks on this clone: The junction differs from germline at one of its ends, possibly a read error. The V gene is TRBV12-3 or TRBV12-4, the J gene TRBJ1-3; D is perhaps TRBD1 (6 bases). CDR3 length: 10 amino acids. CDR3 sequence reads: CASSYRQVHF. The CDR3 region has the DNA TGTGCCAGCAGCTATCGACAGGTTCATTTT.

This clone has more than one count but fewer than ten. This sample includes further DNA sequences coding for the same CDR3. The chain is built from TRBV28 and TRBJ1-2; tentative D call: TRBD1 (6 bases). CDR3 length equals 12 residues. V was cut by 7 bases and J by 2 bases, with 8 bases left in between. Germline lookup yields CDR1 MDHEN and CDR2 SYDVKM. Written as DNA, the CDR3 is TGTGCCAGCAAGACAGGCAACTATGGCTACACCTTC. Protein product: CASKTGNYGYTF.

The gene calls are TRBV29-1 and TRBJ2-1, with TRBD2 matching over 11 bases. The ends lost 6 bases at V and 4 bases at J; junction bases unmatched: 5. The CDR3 consists of 14 residues. Germline values: CDR1 SQVTM, CDR2 ANQGSEA. CDR3 bases: TGCAGCGTCAGTCGACTAGCGGGGTACAATGAGCAGTTCTTC. It encodes CSVSRLAGYNEQFF.

This sequence joins TRBV5-4 and TRBJ2-1, with D uncertain. The germline CDR1 and CDR2 sequences are SGHNT and YYREEE (reference sequence). The CDR3 spans 15 residues. The V end lost 0 bases, the J end lost 2 bases, and 9 bases lay between the germline ends. The CDR3 loop reads CASSLAGPTYNEQFF. CDR3 DNA: TGTGCCAGCAGCTTGGCGGGTCCTACCTACAATGAGCAGTTCTTC.

The chain recombines TRBV6-6 with TRBJ1-6, with unresolved D. Germline-derived CDR1 and CDR2 are MNHNY and SVGAGI (reference sequence). The CDR3 consists of 13 residues. The ends were cut back, 11 bases at V and 8 bases at J, with 16 bases in the middle. The CDR3 DNA reads as TGTGCCCACCGGAGCAGTGATTATTCACCCCTCCACTTT. This sequence encodes CAHRSSDYSPLHF.

The chain carries TRBV18 and TRBJ1-1; perhaps TRBD1 as D (5 bases). The CDR3 runs to 13 residues. In germline, CDR1 is KGHSH, CDR2 LQKENI. The V end was cut by 6 bases, the J end by 1 base, with 9 bases between. For the CDR3, the DNA is TGTGCCAGCTCCCCCGGGGGGAACACTGAAGCTTTCTTT. Translation gives CASSPGGNTEAFF.

The chain has TRBV7-2 and TRBJ2-7; TRBD2 agrees at 11 bases. Looked up from germline, CDR1 is SGHTA and CDR2 is FQGNSA. J was trimmed by 4 bases and V by 3 bases; bases with no gene match: 2. The length of the CDR3 is 14 residues. Here the CDR3 DNA reads TGTGCCAGCAGCTTTACTAGCGGGGGATACGAGCAGTACTTC. Protein sequence: CASSFTSGGYEQYF.

This chain links TRBV28 with TRBJ2-5, with a weak D call TRBD1 (7 bases). Germline V lookup: CDR1 MDHEN, CDR2 SYDVKM. Trimming left V 3 bases short and J 5 bases short, with 22 bases between. This CDR3 has 17 amino acids. The CDR3 DNA follows: TGTGCCAGCAGTTTGGTGGGACTTAGACAGGGCGGGGAGACCCAGTACTTC. This codes for CASSLVGLRQGGETQYF. The full variable domain, rest sourced from reference TRBV28 and TRBJ2-5, is DVKVTQSSRYLVKRTGEKVFLECVQDMDHENMFWYRQDPGLGLRLIYFSYDVKMKEKGDIPEGYSVSREKKERFSLILESASTNQTSMYLCASSLVGLRQGGETQYFGPGTRLLVL.

The rearrangement links TRBV7-2 to TRBJ1-5; D ambiguous. CDR1 SGHTA and CDR2 FQGNSA come from the germline V gene. This CDR3 has 13 amino acids. V shed 0 bases and J shed 7 bases, with 7 bases lying between them. This CDR3 reads CASSLAPRQPQHF. The CDR3 coding sequence is TGTGCCAGCAGCTTAGCGCCCCGGCAGCCCCAGCATTTT.

This rearrangement joins TRBV28 to TRBJ1-4; 7 bases agree with TRBD1. After removal of 5 bases from V and 5 bases from J, the junction contained 8 bases not matched to a gene. Looked up from germline, CDR1 is MDHEN and CDR2 is SYDVKM. This CDR3 is 15 amino acids long. The CDR3 loop is CASSHSTGSNEKLFF. The CDR3 DNA sequence: TGTGCCAGCAGTCACTCGACAGGGTCGAATGAAAAACTGTTTTTT.

This chain connects TRBV14 to TRBJ2-7, with 10 positions matching TRBD1. V lost 4 bases, J lost 2 bases, and 5 bases stayed unmatched. The CDR3 is 15 residues long. CDR1 and CDR2 (germline): SGHDN, FVKESK. CDR3 amino acids: CASSLPGQGTYEQYF. The CDR3 DNA is TGTGCCAGCAGCCTCCCGGGACAGGGGACCTACGAGCAGTACTTC.

The V gene is TRBV9, the J gene TRBJ2-3; TRBD2 aligns across 7 bases. CDR3 length: 16 amino acids. V shed 0 bases, J shed 4 bases, and the junction held 8 bases outside the gene matches. The germline CDR1 and CDR2 sequences are SGDLS and YYNGEE. CDR3 region: CASSVVGGNGADTQYF. The DNA of the CDR3 is TGTGCCAGCAGCGTAGTCGGGGGGAACGGAGCAGATACGCAGTATTTT.

The chain carries TRBV9 and TRBJ1-1; possible D gene TRBD1, 5 bases. V shed 4 bases and J shed 7 bases, with 17 bases lying between them. The CDR3 loop spans 14 amino acids. The germline CDR1 and CDR2 sequences are SGDLS and YYNGEE. The CDR3 protein is CASSFRDSAREAFF. DNA of the CDR3: TGTGCCAGCAGCTTTCGGGACTCCGCCCGTGAAGCTTTCTTT.

The chain links TRBV30 to TRBJ1-6, with a tentative D call TRBD1 (6 bases). The CDR3 has 14 amino acids. With 4 bases removed from V and 7 bases from J, the gap between germline ends came to 14 bases. Per germline, CDR1 GTSNPN and CDR2 SVGIG (reference sequence). CDR3 nucleotide sequence: TGTGCCTGGAAGGACAGCCGAACAAATTCACCCCTCCACTTT. This translates into CAWKDSRTNSPLHF.

This chain uses TRBV20-1 with TRBJ2-1, with TRBD2 identical over 11 bases. V lost 3 bases to trimming and J lost 9 bases; unmatched junction nucleotides: 7. The germline gives CDR1 DFQATT, CDR2 SNEGSKA (reference sequence). The length of the CDR3 is 14 residues. CDR3: CSASLTSGIVEQFF. For the CDR3, the DNA is TGCAGTGCTAGTCTGACTAGCGGGATTGTTGAGCAGTTCTTC.

The chain has TRBV25-1 and TRBJ2-4; 7 nucleotides align to TRBD2. This CDR3 region has 15 residues. V was pared by 2 bases and J by 3 bases, with 4 bases of the junction left unmatched. Germline CDR1 reads MGHDK; CDR2 reads SYGVNS. This CDR3 reads CASSEAGEGKNIQYF. CDR3 nucleotide sequence: TGTGCCAGCAGTGAAGCCGGGGAGGGCAAAAACATTCAGTACTTC.

The V and J genes are TRBV9 and TRBJ1-1; D is uncertain. Germline loops: CDR1 SGDLS, CDR2 YYNGEE. V lost 2 bases to trimming and J lost 4 bases, with 9 bases between them. The CDR3 covers 13 residues. CDR3 sequence reads: CASSVAGPTEAFF. Here the CDR3 DNA reads TGTGCCAGCAGCGTCGCGGGCCCCACTGAAGCTTTCTTT.

The chain is built from TRBV19 and TRBJ1-4, with D hard to call. The V and J ends lost 0 bases and 8 bases respectively, with 13 bases between them. The CDR3 consists of 15 residues. Germline loops: CDR1 LNHDA, CDR2 SQIVND (reference sequence). CDR3 protein: CASSIDPGKREKLFF. CDR3 in DNA: TGTGCCAGTAGTATAGATCCGGGGAAGAGGGAAAAACTGTTTTTT.

The V and J genes are TRBV7-2 and TRBJ1-2, with 10 bases that match TRBD1. There are 16 residues in the CDR3. Germline V CDR1 and CDR2: SGHTA, FQGNSA. V shed 5 bases and J 1 base; nucleotides not matched to a gene: 7. The CDR3 reads CASSIRQGANNYGYTF. For the CDR3, the DNA is TGTGCCAGCAGCATCCGACAGGGGGCGAATAACTATGGCTACACCTTC. The full variable domain, completed using reference TRBV7-2 and TRBJ1-2, is GAGVSQSPSNKVTEKGKDVELRCDPISGHTALYWYRQSLGQGLEFLIYFQGNSAPDKSGLPSDRFSAERTGGSVSTLTIQRTQQEDSAVYLCASSIRQGANNYGYTFGSGTRLTVV.

The V and J genes are TRBV19 and TRBJ1-2; 7 bases agree with TRBD1. V lost 6 bases and J lost 9; bases outside the gene matches: 13. CDR1 is LNHDA, CDR2 SQIVND, per germline (reference sequence). The length of the CDR3 is 14 residues. The CDR3 bases are TGTGCCAGTAGCTTACCTCGGGACAGAAGTAGCTACACCTTC. Translating it yields CASSLPRDRSSYTF.

The rearrangement joins TRBV19 to TRBJ1-1; D is possibly TRBD1 (5 bases). The germline gives CDR1 LNHDA, CDR2 SQIVND (reference sequence). The V end was cut by 7 bases, the J end by 2 bases, with 20 bases between. This CDR3 is built from 16 residues. CDR3 loop: CASTKTRAGGNTEAFF. The CDR3 DNA is TGTGCCAGTACAAAGACCCGGGCGGGGGGAAACACTGAAGCTTTCTTT. Drawing the rest from reference TRBV19 and TRBJ1-1, the complete variable domain is DGGITQSPKYLFRKEGQNVTLSCEQNLNHDAMYWYRQDPGQGLRLIYYSQIVNDFQKGDIAEGYSVSREKKESFPLTVTSAQKNPTAFYLCASTKTRAGGNTEAFFGQGTRLTVV.

This chain links TRBV28 with TRBJ2-3; TRBD1 is a possible D gene (5 bases). The CDR3 has 15 residues. The ends were cut back, 2 bases at V and 2 bases at J, with 11 bases in the middle. The V gene's germline CDR1 is MDHEN and CDR2 SYDVKM. The CDR3 loop reads CASSLRGKDTDTQYF. The CDR3, as DNA: TGTGCCAGCAGTTTAAGGGGAAAAGACACAGATACGCAGTATTTT.

This clone turned up a few times. This chain uses TRBV19 with TRBJ2-2, with a possible D match to TRBD2 (5 bases). Per the germline V gene, CDR1 is LNHDA and CDR2 is SQIVND (reference sequence). This CDR3 region has 15 residues. With 1 base removed from V and 6 bases from J, the gap between germline ends came to 12 bases. The CDR3 DNA reads as TGTGCCAGTAGTATAGCCGCGGGTAACGCCGGGGAGCTGTTTTTT. Translating gives CASSIAAGNAGELFF.

CDR3 in DNA: TGTGCCAGCAGCCCGGGACTGGAAGGCTACACCTTC. Its translation: CASSPGLEGYTF. This chain uses TRBV12-3 or TRBV12-4 with TRBJ1-2; D perhaps matches TRBD1 (5 bases). This CDR3 spans 12 amino acids. The V gene lost 6 bases and the J gene lost 8 bases, with 13 bases spanning the gap.

This clone was detected only once. Other DNA sequences in the sample encode the same CDR3. The chain is built from TRBV18 and TRBJ2-2; D is perhaps TRBD1 (6 bases). Trimming removed 3 bases at V and 0 bases at J, with 8 bases between. This CDR3 region has 15 residues. Germline-derived CDR1 and CDR2 are KGHSH and LQKENI. CDR3 nucleotide sequence: TGTGCCAGCTCACCCGGACAGACGAACACCGGGGAGCTGTTTTTT. It translates to CASSPGQTNTGELFF.

This chain connects TRBV11-2 to TRBJ1-2, with TRBD1 matching over 9 bases. Germline values: CDR1 SGHAT, CDR2 FQNNGV. The CDR3 is 14 residues long. V shed 0 bases and J 5 bases; nucleotides not matched to a gene: 1. CDR3 sequence: CASSLEGTGYGYTF. The CDR3 nucleotides are TGTGCCAGCAGCTTAGAAGGGACAGGGTATGGCTACACCTTC.

This clone appeared a few times. The chain carries TRBV7-8 and TRBJ1-1; D is possibly TRBD1 (6 bases). CDR1 is SGHVS, CDR2 FQNEAQ, per germline. This CDR3 comprises 15 residues. V was cut by 2 bases and J by 3 bases, with 13 bases left in between. The DNA of the CDR3 is TGTGCCAGCAGCTTATTGGTCAGGGGAGACACTGAAGCTTTCTTT. Protein sequence: CASSLLVRGDTEAFF.